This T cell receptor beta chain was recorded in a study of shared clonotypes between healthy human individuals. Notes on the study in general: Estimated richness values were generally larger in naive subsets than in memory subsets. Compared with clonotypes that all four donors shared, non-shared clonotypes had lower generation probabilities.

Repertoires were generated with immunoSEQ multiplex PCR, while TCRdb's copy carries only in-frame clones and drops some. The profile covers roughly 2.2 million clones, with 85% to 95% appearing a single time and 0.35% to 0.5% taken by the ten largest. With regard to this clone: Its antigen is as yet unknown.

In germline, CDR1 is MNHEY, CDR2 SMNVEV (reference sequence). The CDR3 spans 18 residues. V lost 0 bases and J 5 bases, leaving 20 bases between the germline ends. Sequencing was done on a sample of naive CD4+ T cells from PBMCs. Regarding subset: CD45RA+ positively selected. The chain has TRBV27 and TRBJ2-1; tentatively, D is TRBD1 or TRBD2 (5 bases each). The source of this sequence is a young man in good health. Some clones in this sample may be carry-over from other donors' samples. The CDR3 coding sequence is TGTGCCAGCAGTTTATCCACACCTGGGAGCGGACACAACAATGAGCAGTTCTTC. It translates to CASSLSTPGSGHNNEQFF.